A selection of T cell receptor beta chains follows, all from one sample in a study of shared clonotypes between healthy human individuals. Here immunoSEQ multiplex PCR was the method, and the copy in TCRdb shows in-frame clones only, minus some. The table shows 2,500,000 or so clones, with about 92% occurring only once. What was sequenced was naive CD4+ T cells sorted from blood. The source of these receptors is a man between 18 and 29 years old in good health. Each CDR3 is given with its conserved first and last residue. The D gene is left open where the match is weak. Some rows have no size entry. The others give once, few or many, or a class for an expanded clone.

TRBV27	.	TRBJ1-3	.	CARIAGNTIYF	TGTGCCAGGATCGCCGGAAACACCATATATTTT
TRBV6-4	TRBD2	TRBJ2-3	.	CATRRLSGGADTQYF	TGTGCCACCCGCCGACTAAGCGGGGGTGCAGATACGCAGTATTTT
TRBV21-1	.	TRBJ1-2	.	CASSKGQTPNYGYTF	TGTGCCAGCAGCAAAGGGCAGACCCCTAACTATGGCTACACCTTC
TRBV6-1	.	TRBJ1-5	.	CASSDTLYGAYGPQHF	TGTGCCAGCAGTGATACCCTATACGGGGCCTATGGGCCCCAGCATTTT
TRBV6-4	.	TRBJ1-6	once	CASRDSIKNSPLHF	TGTGCCAGCAGGGACAGTATAAAGAATTCACCCCTCCACTTT
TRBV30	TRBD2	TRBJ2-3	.	CAGGGGALTSTDTQYF	TGTGCCGGAGGCGGGGGGGCCCTAACGAGCACAGATACGCAGTATTTT
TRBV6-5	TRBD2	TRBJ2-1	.	CASHPGGLGNEQFF	TGTGCCAGCCACCCGGGGGGGTTGGGGAATGAGCAGTTCTTC
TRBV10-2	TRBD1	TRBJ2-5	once	CASSESTGVGETQYF	TGCGCCAGCAGTGAGTCGACAGGGGTGGGGGAGACCCAGTACTTC
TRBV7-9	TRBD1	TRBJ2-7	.	CASSPWTGTHEQYF	TGTGCCAGCAGCCCATGGACAGGGACGCACGAGCAGTACTTC
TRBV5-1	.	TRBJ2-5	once	CASSWAGFQETQYF	TGCGCCAGCAGCTGGGCAGGTTTCCAAGAGACCCAGTACTTC
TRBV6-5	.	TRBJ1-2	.	CASSTDRFYGYTF	TGTGCCAGCAGCACGGACAGATTCTATGGCTACACCTTC
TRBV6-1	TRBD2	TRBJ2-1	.	CASRVLAGGRGEQFF	TGTGCCAGCAGGGTACTAGCGGGGGGGCGAGGTGAGCAGTTCTTC
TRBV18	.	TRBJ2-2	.	CASSRQGGSNTGELFF	TGTGCCAGCTCACGGCAGGGAGGATCGAACACCGGGGAGCTGTTTTTT
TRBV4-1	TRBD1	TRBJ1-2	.	CASSPQGPETGGYYGYTF	TGCGCCAGCAGCCCCCAAGGCCCCGAAACAGGGGGCTACTATGGCTACACCTTC
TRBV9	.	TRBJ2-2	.	CASSLTGVNTGELFF	TGTGCCAGCAGCCTCACGGGAGTGAACACCGGGGAGCTGTTTTTT
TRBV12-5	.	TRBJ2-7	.	CASGNQRTASYEQYF	TGTGCTAGTGGTAACCAAAGGACGGCATCCTACGAGCAGTACTTC
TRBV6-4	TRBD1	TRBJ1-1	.	CASSLTGYTEAFF	TGTGCCAGCAGCCTGACAGGGTATACTGAAGCTTTCTTT
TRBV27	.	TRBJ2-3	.	CAAGLWRASTDTQYF	TGTGCCGCTGGTCTCTGGCGGGCTAGCACAGATACGCAGTATTTT
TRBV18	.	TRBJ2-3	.	CASSQRAASDTQYF	TGTGCCAGCTCCCAGAGGGCGGCGTCAGATACGCAGTATTTT
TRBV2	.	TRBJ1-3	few	CASRQLSDTIYF	TGTGCCAGCAGGCAGCTGTCGGACACCATATATTTT
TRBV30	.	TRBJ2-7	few	CAWSGAYEQYF	TGTGCCTGGAGTGGGGCCTACGAGCAGTACTTC
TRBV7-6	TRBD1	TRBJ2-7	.	CASSSTGGEQYF	TGTGCCAGCAGCTCTACAGGGGGCGAGCAGTACTTC
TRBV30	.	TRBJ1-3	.	CAWSSVSGNTIYF	TGTGCCTGGAGCAGTGTCTCTGGAAACACCATATATTTT
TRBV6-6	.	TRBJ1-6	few	CASSYSGGANSPLHF	TGTGCCAGCAGTTACTCGGGAGGGGCCAATTCACCCCTCCACTTT
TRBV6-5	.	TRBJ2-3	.	CASSYGPTTDTQYF	TGTGCCAGCAGTTACGGGCCAACCACAGATACGCAGTATTTT
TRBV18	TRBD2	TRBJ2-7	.	CASSPSPSGASMGYEQYF	TGTGCCAGCTCACCAAGTCCTAGCGGGGCATCCATGGGCTACGAGCAGTACTTC
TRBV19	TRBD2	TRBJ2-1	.	CASSILAGGGEQFF	TGTGCCAGTAGTATACTAGCGGGAGGTGGTGAGCAGTTCTTC
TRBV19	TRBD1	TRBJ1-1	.	CASSSGTGVIGNTEAFF	TGTGCCAGTAGTTCCGGGACAGGGGTTATTGGGAACACTGAAGCTTTCTTT
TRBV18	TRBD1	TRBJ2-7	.	CASSPKQGVNYEQYF	TGTGCCAGCTCACCGAAACAGGGGGTTAACTACGAGCAGTACTTC